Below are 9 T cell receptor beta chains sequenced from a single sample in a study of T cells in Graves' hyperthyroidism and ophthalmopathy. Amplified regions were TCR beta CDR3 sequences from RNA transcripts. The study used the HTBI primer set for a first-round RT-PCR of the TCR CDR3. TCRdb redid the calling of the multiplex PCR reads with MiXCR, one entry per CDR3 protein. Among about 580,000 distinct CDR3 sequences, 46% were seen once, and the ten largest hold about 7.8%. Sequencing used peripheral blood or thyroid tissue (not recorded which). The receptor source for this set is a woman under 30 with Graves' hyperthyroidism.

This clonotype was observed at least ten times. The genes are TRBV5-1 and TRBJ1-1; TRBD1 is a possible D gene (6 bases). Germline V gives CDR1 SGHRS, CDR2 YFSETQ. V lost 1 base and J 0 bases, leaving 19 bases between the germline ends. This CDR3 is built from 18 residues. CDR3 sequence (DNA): TGCGCCAGCAGCTTGCTACCAGAAGGGGGATCCATGAACACTGAAGCTTTCTTT. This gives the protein CASSLLPEGGSMNTEAFF.

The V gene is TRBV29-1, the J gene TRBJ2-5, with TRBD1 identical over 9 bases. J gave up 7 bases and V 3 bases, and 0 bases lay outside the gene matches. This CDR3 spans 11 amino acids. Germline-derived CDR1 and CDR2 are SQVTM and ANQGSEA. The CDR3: CSVEDRGTQYF. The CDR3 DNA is TGCAGCGTTGAGGACAGGGGGACCCAGTACTTC.

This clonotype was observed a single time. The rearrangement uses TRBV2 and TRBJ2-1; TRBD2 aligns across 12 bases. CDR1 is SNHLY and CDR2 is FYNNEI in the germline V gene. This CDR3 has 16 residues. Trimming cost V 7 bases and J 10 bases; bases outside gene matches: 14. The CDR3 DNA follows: TGTGCCAGCAAGGGACCGAGACTAGCGGGAGAAGGGGAGCAGTTCTTC. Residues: CASKGPRLAGEGEQFF. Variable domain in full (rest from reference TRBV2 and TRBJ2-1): EPEVTQTPSHQVTQMGQEVILRCVPISNHLYFYWYRQILGQKVEFLVSFYNNEISEKSEIFDDQFSVERPDGSNFTLKIRSTKLEDSAMYFCASKGPRLAGEGEQFFGPGTRLTVL.

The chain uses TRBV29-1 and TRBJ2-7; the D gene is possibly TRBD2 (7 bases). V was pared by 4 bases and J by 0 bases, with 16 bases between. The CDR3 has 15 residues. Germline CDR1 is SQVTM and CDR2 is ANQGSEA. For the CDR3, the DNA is TGCAGCGTTGGGGGGGGCCCACTCATCTCCTACGAGCAGTACTTC. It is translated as CSVGGGPLISYEQYF.

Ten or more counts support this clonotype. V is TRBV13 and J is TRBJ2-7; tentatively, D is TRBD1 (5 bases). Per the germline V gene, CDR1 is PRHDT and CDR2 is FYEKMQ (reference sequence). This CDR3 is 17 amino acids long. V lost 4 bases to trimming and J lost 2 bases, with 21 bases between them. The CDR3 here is CASSSTLRATVTYEQYF. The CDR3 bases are TGTGCCAGCAGCTCCACCCTCCGGGCGACAGTCACCTACGAGCAGTACTTC.

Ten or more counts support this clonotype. This chain's CDR3 is CASSLEDRENTGELFF. As DNA, the CDR3 is TGTGCCAGCAGCTTGGAGGACAGGGAAAACACCGGGGAGCTGTTTTTT. This chain uses TRBV7-8 with TRBJ2-2, with TRBD1 matching 8 bases. The CDR3 contains 16 residues. CDR1 is SGHVS and CDR2 is FQNEAQ in the germline V gene. Germline trimming cut 3 bases from V and 2 bases from J; bases unmatched to any gene: 5.

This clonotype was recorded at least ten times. In DNA, the CDR3 is TGCAGTGCTAGGAGACAGGGAATTGAAAAACTGTTTTTT. This translates into CSARRQGIEKLFF. The chain carries TRBV20-1 and TRBJ1-4; 7 nucleotides match TRBD1. The length of the CDR3 is 13 residues. Per the germline V gene, CDR1 is DFQATT and CDR2 is SNEGSKA (reference sequence). The V segment lost 3 bases and the J segment 7 bases; nucleotides outside the gene matches: 5.

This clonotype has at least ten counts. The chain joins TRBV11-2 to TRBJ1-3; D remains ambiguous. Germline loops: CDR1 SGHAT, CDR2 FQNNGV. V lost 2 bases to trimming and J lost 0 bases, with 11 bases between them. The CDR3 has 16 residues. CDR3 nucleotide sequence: TGTGCCAGCAGCTTAACGGGATACCCCTCTGGAAACACCATATATTTT. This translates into CASSLTGYPSGNTIYF.

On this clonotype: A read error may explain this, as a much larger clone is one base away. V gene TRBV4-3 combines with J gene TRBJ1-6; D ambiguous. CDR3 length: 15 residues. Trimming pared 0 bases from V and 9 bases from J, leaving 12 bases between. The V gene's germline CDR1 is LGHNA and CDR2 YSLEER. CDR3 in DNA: TGCGCCAGCAGCCAAGATCGCCGGGGTGGTTCACCCCTCCACTTT. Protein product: CASSQDRRGGSPLHF.